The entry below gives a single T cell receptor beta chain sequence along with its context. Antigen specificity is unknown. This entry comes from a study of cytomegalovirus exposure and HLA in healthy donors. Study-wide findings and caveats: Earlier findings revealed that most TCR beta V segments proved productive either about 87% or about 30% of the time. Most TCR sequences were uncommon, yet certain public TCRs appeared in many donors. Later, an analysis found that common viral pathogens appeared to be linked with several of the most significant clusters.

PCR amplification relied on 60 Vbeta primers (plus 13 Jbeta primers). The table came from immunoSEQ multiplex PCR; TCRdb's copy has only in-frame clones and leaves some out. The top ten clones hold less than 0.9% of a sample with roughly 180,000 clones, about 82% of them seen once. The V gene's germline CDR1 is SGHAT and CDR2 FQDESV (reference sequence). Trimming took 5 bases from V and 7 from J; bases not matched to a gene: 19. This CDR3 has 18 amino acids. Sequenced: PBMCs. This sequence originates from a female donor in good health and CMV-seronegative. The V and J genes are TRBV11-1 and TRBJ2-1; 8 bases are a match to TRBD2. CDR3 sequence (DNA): TGTGCCAGCAGCGCCGAAGTTGGGAATAGGTCGGGGGGGAATGAGCAGTTCTTC. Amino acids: CASSAEVGNRSGGNEQFF.